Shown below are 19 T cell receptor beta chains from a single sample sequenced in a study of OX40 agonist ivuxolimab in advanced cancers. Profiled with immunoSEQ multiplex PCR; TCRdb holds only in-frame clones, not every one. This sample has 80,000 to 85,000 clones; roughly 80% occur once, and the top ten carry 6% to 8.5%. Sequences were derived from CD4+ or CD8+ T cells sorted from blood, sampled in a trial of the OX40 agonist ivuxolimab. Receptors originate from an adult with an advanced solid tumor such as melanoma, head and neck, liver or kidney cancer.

This CDR3 is CASSPGYNYEQYV. The CDR3 DNA follows: TGTGCCAGCAGTCCCGGGTACAACTACGAGCAGTACGTC. The rearrangement links TRBV6-5 to TRBJ2-7, with unresolved D. The V end lost 5 bases, the J end lost 3 bases, and 11 bases lay between the germline ends. The CDR3 has 13 residues. Germline V gene data show CDR1 as MNHEY and CDR2 as SVGAGI.

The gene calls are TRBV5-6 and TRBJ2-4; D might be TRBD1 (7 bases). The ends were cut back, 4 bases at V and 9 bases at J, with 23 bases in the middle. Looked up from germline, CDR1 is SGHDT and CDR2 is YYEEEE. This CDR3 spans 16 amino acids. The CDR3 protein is CASSHRTGPAGGIQYF. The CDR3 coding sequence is TGTGCCAGCAGCCATCGGACAGGACCAGCCGGGGGCATTCAGTACTTC.

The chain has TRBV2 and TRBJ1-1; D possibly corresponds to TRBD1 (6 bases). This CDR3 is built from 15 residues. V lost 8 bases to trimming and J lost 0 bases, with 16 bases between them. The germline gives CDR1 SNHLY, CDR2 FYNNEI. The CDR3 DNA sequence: TGTGCCAGCCGGAAGATGGGGACACTGAACACTGAAGCTTTCTTT. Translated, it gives CASRKMGTLNTEAFF.

Here the CDR3 DNA reads TGTGCCACCAGCAGAGAGGGGACAACTAATGAAAAACTGTTTTTT. Its translation is CATSREGTTNEKLFF. The chain is built from TRBV15 and TRBJ1-4; D is ambiguous. V was cut by 0 bases and J by 0 bases, with 5 bases left in between. The length of the CDR3 is 15 residues. Germline CDR1 and CDR2: LNHNV and YYDKDF (reference sequence). Full variable domain (missing parts from reference TRBV15 and TRBJ1-4): DAMVIQNPRYQVTQFGKPVTLSCSQTLNHNVMYWYQQKSSQAPKLLFHYYDKDFNNEADTPDNFQSRRPNTSFCFLDIRSPGLGDTAMYLCATSREGTTNEKLFFGSGTQLSVL.

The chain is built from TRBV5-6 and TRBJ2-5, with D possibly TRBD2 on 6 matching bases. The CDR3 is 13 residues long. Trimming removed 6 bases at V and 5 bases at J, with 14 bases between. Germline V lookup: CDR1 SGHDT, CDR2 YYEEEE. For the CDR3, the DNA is TGTGCCAGCAACCTAAGGGAGGTGGAGACCCAGTACTTC. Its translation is CASNLREVETQYF.

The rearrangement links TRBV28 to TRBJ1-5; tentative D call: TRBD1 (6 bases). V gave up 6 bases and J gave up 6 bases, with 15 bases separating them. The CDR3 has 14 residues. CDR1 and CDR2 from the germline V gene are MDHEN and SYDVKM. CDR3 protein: CASRGWQGTQPQHF. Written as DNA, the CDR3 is TGTGCCAGCAGGGGTTGGCAGGGGACTCAGCCCCAGCATTTT.

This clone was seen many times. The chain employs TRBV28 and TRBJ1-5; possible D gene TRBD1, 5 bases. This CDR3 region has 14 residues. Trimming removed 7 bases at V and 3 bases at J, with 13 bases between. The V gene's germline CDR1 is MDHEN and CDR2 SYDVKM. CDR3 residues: CASNRGGTNQPQHF. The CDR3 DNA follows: TGTGCCAGCAACCGGGGAGGGACCAATCAGCCCCAGCATTTT.

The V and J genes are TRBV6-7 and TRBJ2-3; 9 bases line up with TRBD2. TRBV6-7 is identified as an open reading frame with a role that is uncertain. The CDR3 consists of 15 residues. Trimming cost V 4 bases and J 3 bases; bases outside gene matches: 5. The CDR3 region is CASSFLAGSTDTQYF. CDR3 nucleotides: TGTGCCAGCAGTTTTCTAGCGGGAAGTACAGATACGCAGTATTTT.

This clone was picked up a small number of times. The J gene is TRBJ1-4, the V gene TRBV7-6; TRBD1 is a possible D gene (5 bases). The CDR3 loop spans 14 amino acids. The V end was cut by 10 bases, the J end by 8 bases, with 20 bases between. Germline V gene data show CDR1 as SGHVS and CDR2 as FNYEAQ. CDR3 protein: CATARGGVEEKLFF. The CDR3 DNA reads TGTGCCACCGCCCGGGGAGGGGTTGAAGAAAAACTGTTTTTT.

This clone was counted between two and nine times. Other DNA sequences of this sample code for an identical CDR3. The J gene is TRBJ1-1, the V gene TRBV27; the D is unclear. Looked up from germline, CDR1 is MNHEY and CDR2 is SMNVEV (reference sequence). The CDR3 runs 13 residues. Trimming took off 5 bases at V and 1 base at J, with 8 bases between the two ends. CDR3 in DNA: TGTGCCAGCAGTCACGGGGAGAACACTGAAGCTTTCTTT. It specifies CASSHGENTEAFF.

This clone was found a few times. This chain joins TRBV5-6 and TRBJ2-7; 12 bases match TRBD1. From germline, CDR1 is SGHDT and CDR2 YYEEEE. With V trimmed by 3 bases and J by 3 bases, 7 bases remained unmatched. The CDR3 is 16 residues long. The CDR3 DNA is TGTGCCAGCAGCTGGGGACAGGGGGCAGTGGTCTACGAGCAGTACTTC. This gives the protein CASSWGQGAVVYEQYF.

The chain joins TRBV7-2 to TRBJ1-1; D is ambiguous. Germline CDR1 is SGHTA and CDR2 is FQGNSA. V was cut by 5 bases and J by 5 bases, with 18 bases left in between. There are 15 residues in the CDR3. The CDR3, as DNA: TGTGCCAGCAGCCGCGTCGGGAGGCCCGGGACTGAAGCTTTCTTT. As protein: CASSRVGRPGTEAFF.

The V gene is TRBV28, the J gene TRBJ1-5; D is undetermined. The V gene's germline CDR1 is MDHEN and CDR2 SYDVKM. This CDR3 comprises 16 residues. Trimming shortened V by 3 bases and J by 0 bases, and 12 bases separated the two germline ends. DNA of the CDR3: TGTGCCAGCAGTTTCGGTCGGGAGTATAGCAATCAGCCCCAGCATTTT. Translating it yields CASSFGREYSNQPQHF.

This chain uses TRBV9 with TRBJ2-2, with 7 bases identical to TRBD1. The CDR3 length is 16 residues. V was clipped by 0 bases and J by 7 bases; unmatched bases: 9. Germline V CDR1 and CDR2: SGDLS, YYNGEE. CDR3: CASSVGRQGVDGELFF. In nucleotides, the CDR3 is TGTGCCAGCAGCGTAGGTCGGCAGGGGGTAGACGGGGAGCTGTTTTTT.

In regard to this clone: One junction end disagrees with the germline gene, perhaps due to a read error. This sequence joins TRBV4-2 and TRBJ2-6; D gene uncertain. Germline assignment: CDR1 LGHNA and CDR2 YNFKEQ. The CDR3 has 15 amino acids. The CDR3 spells CAGSQGTSGANVLTF. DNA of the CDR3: TGTGCCGGCAGCCAAGGAACCTCTGGGGCCAACGTCCTGACTTTC.

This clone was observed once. The CDR3 loop is CATRPPGGTYEQYF. CDR3 DNA: TGTGCCACCCGCCCTCCGGGAGGAACCTACGAGCAGTACTTC. The rearrangement joins TRBV10-3 to TRBJ2-7, with 7 bases fitting TRBD2. The CDR3 consists of 14 residues. The germline CDR1 and CDR2 sequences are ENHRY and SYGVKD. V lost 10 bases, J lost 2 bases, and 11 bases stayed unmatched.

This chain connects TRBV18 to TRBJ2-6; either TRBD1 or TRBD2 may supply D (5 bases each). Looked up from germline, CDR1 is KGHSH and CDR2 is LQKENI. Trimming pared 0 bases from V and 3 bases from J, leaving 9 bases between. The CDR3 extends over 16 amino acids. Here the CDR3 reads CASSPPSGLGANVLTF. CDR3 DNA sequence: TGTGCCAGCTCACCACCGTCGGGGCTTGGGGCCAACGTCCTGACTTTC.

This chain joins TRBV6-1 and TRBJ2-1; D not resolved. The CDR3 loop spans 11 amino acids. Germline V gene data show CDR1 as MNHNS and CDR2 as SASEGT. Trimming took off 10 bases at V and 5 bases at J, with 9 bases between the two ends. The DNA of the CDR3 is TGTGCCACCCTATTACACAATGAGCAGTTCTTC. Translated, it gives CATLLHNEQFF.

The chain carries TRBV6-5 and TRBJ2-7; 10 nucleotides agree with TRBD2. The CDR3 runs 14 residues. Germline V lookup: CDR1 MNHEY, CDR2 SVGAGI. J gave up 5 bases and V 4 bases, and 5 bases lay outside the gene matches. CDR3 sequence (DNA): TGTGCCAGCAGTTTGAGCGGGAGGGCCGACGAGCAGTACTTC. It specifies CASSLSGRADEQYF.